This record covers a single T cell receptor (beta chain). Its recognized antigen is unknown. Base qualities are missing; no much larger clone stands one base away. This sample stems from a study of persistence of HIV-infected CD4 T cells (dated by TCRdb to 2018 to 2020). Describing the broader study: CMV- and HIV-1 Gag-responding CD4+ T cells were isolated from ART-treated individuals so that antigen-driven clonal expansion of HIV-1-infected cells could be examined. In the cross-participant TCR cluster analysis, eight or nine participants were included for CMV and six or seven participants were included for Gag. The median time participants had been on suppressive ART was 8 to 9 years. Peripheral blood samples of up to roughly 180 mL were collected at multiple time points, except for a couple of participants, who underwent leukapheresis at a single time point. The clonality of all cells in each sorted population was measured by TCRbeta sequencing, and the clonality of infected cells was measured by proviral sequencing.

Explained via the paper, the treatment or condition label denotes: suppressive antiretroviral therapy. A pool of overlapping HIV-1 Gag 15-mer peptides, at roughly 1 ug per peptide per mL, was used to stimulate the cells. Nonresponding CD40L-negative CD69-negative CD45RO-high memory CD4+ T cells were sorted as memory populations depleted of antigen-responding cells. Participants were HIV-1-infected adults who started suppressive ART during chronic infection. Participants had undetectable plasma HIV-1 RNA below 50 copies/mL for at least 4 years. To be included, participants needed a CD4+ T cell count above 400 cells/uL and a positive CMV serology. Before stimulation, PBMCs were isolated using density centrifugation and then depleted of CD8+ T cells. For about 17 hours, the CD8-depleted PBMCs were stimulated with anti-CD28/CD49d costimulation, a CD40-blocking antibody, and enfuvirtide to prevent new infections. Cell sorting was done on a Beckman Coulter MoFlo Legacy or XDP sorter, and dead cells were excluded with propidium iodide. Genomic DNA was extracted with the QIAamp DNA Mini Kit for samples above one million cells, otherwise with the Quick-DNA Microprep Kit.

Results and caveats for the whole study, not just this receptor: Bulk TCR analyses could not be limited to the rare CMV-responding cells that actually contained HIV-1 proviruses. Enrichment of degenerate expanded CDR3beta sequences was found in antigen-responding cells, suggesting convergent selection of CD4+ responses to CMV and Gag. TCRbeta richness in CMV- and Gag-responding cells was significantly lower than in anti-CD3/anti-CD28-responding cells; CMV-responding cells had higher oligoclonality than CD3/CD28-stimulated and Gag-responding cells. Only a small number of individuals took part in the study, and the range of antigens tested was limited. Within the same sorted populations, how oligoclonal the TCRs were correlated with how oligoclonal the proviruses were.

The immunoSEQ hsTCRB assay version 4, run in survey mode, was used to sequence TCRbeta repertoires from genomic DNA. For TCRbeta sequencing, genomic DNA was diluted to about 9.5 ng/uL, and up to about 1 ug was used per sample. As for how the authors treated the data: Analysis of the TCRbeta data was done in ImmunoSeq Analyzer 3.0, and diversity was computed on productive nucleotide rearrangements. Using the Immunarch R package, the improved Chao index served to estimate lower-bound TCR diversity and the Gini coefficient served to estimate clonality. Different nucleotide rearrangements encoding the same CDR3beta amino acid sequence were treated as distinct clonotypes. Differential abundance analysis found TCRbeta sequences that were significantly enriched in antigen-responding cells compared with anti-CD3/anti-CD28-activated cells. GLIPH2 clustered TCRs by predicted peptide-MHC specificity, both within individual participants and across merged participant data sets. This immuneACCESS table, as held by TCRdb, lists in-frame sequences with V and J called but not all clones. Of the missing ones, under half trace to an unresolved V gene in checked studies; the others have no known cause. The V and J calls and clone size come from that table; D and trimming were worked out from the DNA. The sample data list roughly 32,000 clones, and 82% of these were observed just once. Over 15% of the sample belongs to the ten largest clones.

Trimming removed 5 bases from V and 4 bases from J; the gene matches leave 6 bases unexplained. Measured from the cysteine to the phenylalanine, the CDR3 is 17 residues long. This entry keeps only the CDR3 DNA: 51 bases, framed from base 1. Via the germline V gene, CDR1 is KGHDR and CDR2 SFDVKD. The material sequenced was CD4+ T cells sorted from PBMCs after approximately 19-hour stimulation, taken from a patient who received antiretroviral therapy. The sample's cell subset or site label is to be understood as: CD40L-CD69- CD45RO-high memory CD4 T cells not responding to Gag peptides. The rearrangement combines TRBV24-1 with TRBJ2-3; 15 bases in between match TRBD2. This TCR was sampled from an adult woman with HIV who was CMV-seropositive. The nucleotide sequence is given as TGTGCCACCAGTGTCAGGACTAGCGGGAGGGCCGCAGATACGCAGTATTTT. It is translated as CATSVRTSGRAADTQYF.